Following are 17 T cell receptor beta chains from one sample sequenced in a study of blood T cells in healthy people across ages (dated by TCRdb to about 2015). Libraries were constructed by 5' RACE. TCRdb records Illumina HiSeq 2500 as the sequencer. A second about 7 to 12 cycle PCR used a sample-barcoded 5' primer and a J-beta primer mix. Using fastp trimming at Q25 and MiXCR clonotype assembly, TCRdb reanalyzed the public sequencing data and kept in-frame beta chains. Entries are consolidated by CDR3 protein sequence, retaining the most common genes and DNA. This sample is represented by 630,000 or so distinct CDR3 sequences; 32% of them were singletons. The leading ten clones occupy 15% to 19% of the sample. The sequencing sample was made of blood. These receptors originate from a woman older than 75 in good health. Donor details come from another sample of the same person, matched by shared clones.

This clonotype has just a few counts. The rearrangement links TRBV30 to TRBJ1-2; D unclear. V was cut by 2 bases and J by 7 bases, with 11 bases left in between. This CDR3 spans 12 amino acids. CDR1 is GTSNPN and CDR2 is SVGIG in the germline V gene (reference sequence). CDR3 sequence: CAWSPRAGGYTF. In DNA, the CDR3 is TGTGCCTGGAGTCCGAGGGCAGGTGGCTACACCTTC.

This clonotype was recorded at least ten times. V usage is TRBV28 and J usage is TRBJ2-7; 8 positions agree with TRBD1. The ends lost 3 bases at V and 1 base at J; junction bases unmatched: 8. The CDR3 extends over 16 amino acids. Per the germline V gene, CDR1 is MDHEN and CDR2 is SYDVKM. The chain's CDR3 is CASSFPSGQESYEQYF. Written as DNA, the CDR3 is TGTGCCAGCAGTTTTCCGTCGGGACAGGAATCCTACGAGCAGTACTTC. The full variable domain, its missing parts supplied by reference TRBV28 and TRBJ2-7, is DVKVTQSSRYLVKRTGEKVFLECVQDMDHENMFWYRQDPGLGLRLIYFSYDVKMKEKGDIPEGYSVSREKKERFSLILESASTNQTSMYLCASSFPSGQESYEQYFGPGTRLTVT.

The V and J genes are TRBV20-1 and TRBJ2-4; D is uncertain. The CDR3 is 12 residues long. V was clipped by 3 bases and J by 13 bases, with 16 bases between them. Germline assignment: CDR1 DFQATT and CDR2 SNEGSKA (reference sequence). CDR3 DNA sequence: TGCAGTGCTAGGGCCCCGAGGAGCCAGCAGTACTTC. Its translation is CSARAPRSQQYF.

This rearrangement joins TRBV20-1 to TRBJ2-7; 11 positions agree with TRBD2. Germline CDR1 and CDR2: DFQATT and SNEGSKA (reference sequence). CDR3 size: 15 residues. The ends lost 4 bases at V and 1 base at J; junction bases unmatched: 6. The CDR3 DNA is TGCAGTGCTATTTCGGGACTAGCGGCTTCCTACGAGCAGTACTTC. Residues: CSAISGLAASYEQYF.

This clonotype was seen at least ten times. This chain connects TRBV5-1 to TRBJ2-3; 7 bases are shared with TRBD2. The length of the CDR3 is 15 residues. The V gene end was trimmed by 4 bases and the J gene end by 2 bases; junction bases not matched to a gene: 7. Germline V CDR1 and CDR2: SGHRS, YFSETQ. The CDR3 DNA sequence: TGCGCCAGCAGCCTTAGCGGGCGGCTCACAGATACGCAGTATTTT. Translation gives CASSLSGRLTDTQYF.

The rearrangement links TRBV20-1 to TRBJ2-1, with D possibly being TRBD2 (5 bases). The CDR3 has 14 residues. V was cut by 3 bases and J by 6 bases, with 15 bases left in between. Germline V gene sequence: CDR1 DFQATT, CDR2 SNEGSKA (reference sequence). The CDR3 spells CSARRGGRGNEQFF. CDR3 bases: TGCAGTGCTAGGCGCGGTGGGAGAGGCAATGAGCAGTTCTTC.

In its sample, this clonotype was seen many times. The V call is TRBV7-3, the J call TRBJ2-1; unclear D gene. Trimming took off 1 base at V and 7 bases at J, with 8 bases between the two ends. The CDR3 runs 13 residues. The germline CDR1 and CDR2 sequences are SGHTA and FQGTGA. The CDR3 sequence: CASSLNFANEQFF. CDR3 DNA: TGTGCCAGCAGCTTAAATTTCGCAAATGAGCAGTTCTTC.

In this sample, this clonotype turned up once. It may be a read error: a sequence one base away is much more abundant. The chain joins TRBV28 to TRBJ2-4; the D gene is possibly TRBD1 (6 bases). Germline V gives CDR1 MDHEN, CDR2 SYDVKM. This CDR3 is 17 amino acids long. CDR3 region: CASSSLGTLGAKNTQYF. For the CDR3, the DNA is TGTGCCAGCAGTTCCCTTGGCACCTTGGGGGCCAAAAACACTCAGTACTTC.

There are many counts of this clonotype. This rearrangement joins TRBV7-2 to TRBJ2-2; the D gene is possibly TRBD2 (5 bases). V gave up 4 bases and J gave up 1 base, with 7 bases separating them. CDR1 is SGHTA, CDR2 FQGNSA, per germline. CDR3 size: 14 residues. The CDR3 here is CASSYGVNTGELFF. The CDR3 DNA sequence: TGTGCCAGCAGCTACGGGGTGAACACCGGGGAGCTGTTTTTT.

This clonotype appeared many times. The CDR3 bases are TGTGCCAGCAGGGCCGGGACGTCAAATTCACCCCTCCACTTT. This gives the protein CASRAGTSNSPLHF. V and J are TRBV12-3 or TRBV12-4 and TRBJ1-6; tentatively, D is TRBD1 (5 bases). This CDR3 region has 14 residues. V lost 6 bases and J lost 7, with 13 bases in between.

The genes are TRBV24-1 and TRBJ2-5; no definite D call. Trimming took off 7 bases at V and 1 base at J, with 9 bases between the two ends. Germline V CDR1 and CDR2: KGHDR, SFDVKD. This CDR3 comprises 13 residues. CDR3 in amino acids: CATSSSLQETQYF. CDR3 nucleotides: TGTGCCACCAGCTCCAGTCTCCAAGAGACCCAGTACTTC.

This clonotype showed up many times. This sequence joins TRBV11-2 and TRBJ1-2; 9 bases are shared with TRBD1. This CDR3 spans 15 amino acids. V lost 5 bases and J lost 4; bases outside the gene matches: 8. The germline V gene has CDR1 SGHAT and CDR2 FQNNGV. The CDR3 DNA follows: TGTGCCAGCAGCCCCCGGGACAGGGACCCCTATGGCTACACCTTC. Translating it yields CASSPRDRDPYGYTF.

Regarding this clonotype: Possible read error: a much larger clone is one base away. This chain links TRBV5-1 with TRBJ1-2; D is perhaps TRBD1 (6 bases). This CDR3 contains 18 residues. CDR1 is SGHRS, CDR2 YFSETQ, per germline. Here the CDR3 reads CASSSIGGGSRKSYGHTF. The CDR3, as DNA: TGCGCCAGCAGCTCAATTGGGGGCGGCTCCAGAAAGAGCTATGGCCACACCTTC.

This clonotype showed up many times. This chain uses TRBV5-1 with TRBJ2-7, with 8 nucleotides matching TRBD2. CDR3 length: 15 residues. Germline CDR1 and CDR2: SGHRS and YFSETQ. Trimming took 4 bases from V and 3 from J; bases not matched to a gene: 9. The CDR3: CASSPLTSGGYEQYF. Here the CDR3 DNA reads TGCGCCAGCAGCCCTCTTACTAGCGGCGGCTACGAGCAGTACTTC.

There are many counts of this clonotype. V gene TRBV4-1 combines with J gene TRBJ2-1; 9 bases agree with TRBD2. The V gene's germline CDR1 is MGHRA and CDR2 YSYEKL. This CDR3 region has 16 residues. After removal of 0 bases from V and 4 bases from J, the junction contained 4 bases not matched to a gene. This CDR3 is CASSQESGGSYNEQFF. CDR3 DNA sequence: TGCGCCAGCAGCCAAGAAAGCGGGGGGTCATACAATGAGCAGTTCTTC.

This clonotype was recorded many times. The CDR3 region has the DNA TGCAGTGCTAGCTCGACAGACCGTCCAGAGACCCAGTACTTC. As protein: CSASSTDRPETQYF. V gene TRBV20-1 combines with J gene TRBJ2-5, with a tentative D call TRBD1 (5 bases). CDR1 is DFQATT and CDR2 is SNEGSKA in the germline V gene (reference sequence). The CDR3 sequence is 14 residues long. V was shortened by 3 bases and J by 4 bases, with 15 bases between the two germline ends.

The V gene is TRBV20-1, the J gene TRBJ1-5; D might be TRBD1 (5 bases). Trimming left V 5 bases short and J 4 bases short, with 18 bases between. The CDR3 is 15 amino acids. In germline, CDR1 is DFQATT, CDR2 SNEGSKA (reference sequence). CDR3 sequence reads: CSAPFGGRGNQPQHF. The CDR3 coding sequence is TGCAGTGCTCCATTCGGGGGTCGTGGGAATCAGCCCCAGCATTTT.